A single sample gave rise to the 27 T cell receptor beta chains below, sequenced in a study of T cell clonality in common variable immunodeficiency. Sequencing used immunoSEQ multiplex PCR; TCRdb keeps in-frame clones, though not all of them. Sampling found about 23,000 clones, none seen once. Whole-study findings and limits: Fewer deletions and N-nucleotide insertions were reportedly seen in common variable immunodeficiency TCR beta sequences.

These receptors have no identified antigens. What was sequenced was peripheral blood mononuclear cells. Receptors were obtained from a human donor with common variable immunodeficiency.

As regards this clone: The CDR3 goes on 3 residues after the read ends, and that part is filled in from the germline J gene. V usage is TRBV2 and J usage is TRBJ1-1, with D unresolved. The ends were cut back, 8 bases at V and 1 base at J, with 11 bases in the middle. Per the germline V gene, CDR1 is SNHLY and CDR2 is FYNNEI. The CDR3 has 13 amino acids. The CDR3 region is CASSGEQNTEAFF. Partial CDR3 DNA: TGTGCCAGCTCTGGTGAACAGAACACTGAA.

This clone was seen a few times. The read stops 3 residues short of the end of the CDR3; the missing end is completed from the germline J gene. V is TRBV10-2 and J is TRBJ2-3; 8 bases align to TRBD2. The CDR3 consists of 16 residues. V was pared by 6 bases and J by 4 bases, with 12 bases of the junction left unmatched. Germline CDR1 is WSHSY and CDR2 is SAAADI. CDR3 DNA, as far as it was read: TGCGCCAGCAGCCACACTAGCGGTGGGGCGGCAGATACG. It yields the protein CASSHTSGGAADT. The entire CDR3 protein is CASSHTSGGAADTQYF.

At least ten counts were recorded for this clone. The CDR3 region is CASSQVSNVQETQYF. CDR3 DNA (partial): TGTGCCAGCAGCCAGGTATCCAATGTTCAAGAGACC. The J gene is TRBJ2-5, the V gene TRBV7-2; D unclear. The CDR3 end is not reached by the read, which stops 3 residues before it; the germline J gene fills it in. Trimming removed 5 bases at V and 2 bases at J, with 15 bases between. The CDR3 has 15 residues. Looked up from germline, CDR1 is SGHTA and CDR2 is FQGNSA. Drawing the rest from reference TRBV7-2 and TRBJ2-5, the complete variable domain is GAGVSQSPSNKVTEKGKDVELRCDPISGHTALYWYRQSLGQGLEFLIYFQGNSAPDKSGLPSDRFSAERTGGSVSTLTIQRTQQEDSAVYLCASSQVSNVQETQYFGPGTRLLVL.

This clone was counted at least ten times. The CDR3 end falls 3 residues outside the read, so it is completed with the germline J gene. The gene calls are TRBV20-1 and TRBJ2-5; 11 bases line up with TRBD2. This CDR3 is 15 amino acids long. V lost 6 bases, J lost 5 bases, and 11 bases stayed unmatched. Germline CDR1 DFQATT, CDR2 SNEGSKA (reference sequence). The part of the CDR3 DNA that was read is TGCAGTGCCGGTCAGGGGACTAGCGGAGGGGAGACC. It specifies CSAGQGTSGGET. The full CDR3 is CSAGQGTSGGETQYF.

This clone was found a few times. The CDR3 end is not reached by the read, which stops 3 residues before it; the germline J gene fills it in. The chain couples TRBV5-6 to TRBJ2-5; 8 bases are a match to TRBD1. J gave up 2 bases and V 1 base, and 4 bases lay outside the gene matches. CDR1 and CDR2 (germline): SGHDT, YYEEEE. The CDR3 totals 15 residues. CDR3 sequence reads: CASSLLYRGQETQYF. The CDR3 DNA, read in part, is TGTGCCAGCAGCTTGTTGTACAGGGGGCAAGAGACC.

The sample holds a few counts of this clone. The read is 3 residues too short to cover the CDR3 end, so that end is filled in from the germline J gene. V and J are TRBV18 and TRBJ2-7, with 7 nucleotides matching TRBD1. The ends lost 2 bases at V and 0 bases at J; junction bases unmatched: 1. CDR3 size: 14 residues. Germline CDR1 reads KGHSH; CDR2 reads LQKENI. The sequenced CDR3 bases are TGTGCCAGCTCACCAGGGACAGACTCCTACGAG. It translates to CASSPGTDSYE. The CDR3 reads in full as CASSPGTDSYEQYF. Combining the CDR3 with reference TRBV18 and TRBJ2-7 gives the whole variable domain NAGVMQNPRHLVRRRGQEARLRCSPMKGHSHVYWYRQLPEEGLKFMVYLQKENIIDESGMPKERFSAEFPKEGPSILRIQQVVRGDSAAYFCASSPGTDSYEQYFGPGTRLTVT.

To note about this clone: The missing CDR3 end, 3 residues past where the read stops, is filled in from the germline J gene. The chain couples TRBV19 to TRBJ1-2; maybe TRBD1 (6 bases). The CDR3 loop spans 12 amino acids. Germline values: CDR1 LNHDA, CDR2 SQIVND (reference sequence). The covered CDR3 bases are TGTGCCAGTAGTGATCTCAGGGGTAGC. Translating it yields CASSDLRGS. The full-length CDR3 reads as CASSDLRGSYTF.

This clone was counted only a few times. Sequencing ends 3 residues short of the CDR3 end; the germline J gene provides the rest. The J gene is TRBJ1-2, the V gene TRBV30, with 7 nucleotides matching TRBD1. Germline V gives CDR1 GTSNPN, CDR2 SVGIG (reference sequence). The CDR3 is 14 residues long. Trimming removed 0 bases from V and 4 bases from J; junction bases left unmatched: 5. This CDR3 reads CAWSVLGGGYGYTF. Incomplete CDR3 DNA: TGTGCCTGGAGTGTACTAGGGGGCGGCTATGGC.

To note about this clone: Read data end 3 residues before the CDR3 end; the end is taken from the germline J gene. V gene TRBV29-1 combines with J gene TRBJ2-7; TRBD2 matches 8 bases. The V gene end was trimmed by 5 bases and the J gene end by 0 bases; junction bases not matched to a gene: 3. Germline CDR1 reads SQVTM; CDR2 reads ANQGSEA. CDR3 length: 13 amino acids. Partial CDR3 DNA: TGCAGCGTTTGGCGGGGGGACTCCTACGAG. Amino acids: CSVWRGDSYE. The CDR3 in its entirety is CSVWRGDSYEQYF.

This clone was observed at least ten times. The read stops 3 residues short of the end of the CDR3; the missing end is completed from the germline J gene. The chain uses TRBV20-1 and TRBJ2-2; maybe TRBD2 (6 bases). The CDR3 length is 14 residues. Germline V gives CDR1 DFQATT, CDR2 SNEGSKA (reference sequence). Trimming cost V 1 base and J 1 base, with 7 bases left between them. CDR3 DNA, as far as it was read: TGCAGTGCTAGAGGGCGGGAGAACACCGGGGAG. It yields the protein CSARGRENTGE. The whole CDR3 sequence reads CSARGRENTGELFF.

As to this clone: The sequence runs out 3 residues before the end of the CDR3; the remainder is reconstructed from the germline J gene. The J gene is TRBJ2-2, the V gene TRBV6-2 or TRBV6-3, with 9 bases matching TRBD2. The germline CDR1 and CDR2 sequences are MNHEY and SVGEGT. This CDR3 spans 15 amino acids. Germline trimming cut 6 bases from V and 5 bases from J; bases unmatched to any gene: 7. The CDR3 reads CASRILAGGTGELFF. CDR3 DNA (partial): TGTGCCAGCAGAATACTAGCGGGTGGTACCGGGGAG.

On this clone: Sequencing ends 3 residues short of the CDR3 end; the germline J gene provides the rest. The J gene is TRBJ1-5, the V gene TRBV6-1; D is perhaps TRBD1 (5 bases). The germline V and J ends were trimmed by 1 base and 5 bases, with 9 bases remaining between them. The CDR3 loop spans 14 amino acids. From germline, CDR1 is MNHNS and CDR2 SASEGT. CDR3 sequence: CASSEVGGDQPQHF. CDR3 bases read: TGTGCCAGCAGTGAAGTAGGAGGGGATCAGCCC.

This clone showed up many times. The read ends 3 residues shy of where the CDR3 ends; the end is completed using the germline J gene. J is TRBJ2-7 and V is TRBV5-1; possibly TRBD1 for D (6 bases). Germline values: CDR1 SGHRS, CDR2 YFSETQ. The CDR3 consists of 12 residues. V lost 3 bases, J lost 4 bases, and 8 bases lay in between. The CDR3 reads CASSSDRYEQYF. CDR3 bases read: TGCGCCAGCAGCTCCGACAGGTACGAG.

Comment on this clone: The CDR3 end falls 3 residues outside the read, so it is completed with the germline J gene. The gene calls are TRBV2 and TRBJ2-7, with TRBD2 matching 8 bases. Germline lookup yields CDR1 SNHLY and CDR2 FYNNEI. Trimming removed 0 bases from V and 4 bases from J; junction bases left unmatched: 5. The CDR3 sequence is 15 residues long. CDR3 DNA (partial): TGTGCCAGCAGTGAAGCGTCTAGCGGGCTATACGAG. This codes for CASSEASSGLYE. The full CDR3 reads CASSEASSGLYEQYF.

In regard to this clone: The read terminates 3 residues ahead of where the CDR3 ends, so the germline J gene completes it. The chain joins TRBV6-1 to TRBJ1-2, with D tentatively TRBD1 (5 bases). The germline V and J ends were trimmed by 4 bases and 6 bases, with 12 bases remaining between them. Germline loops: CDR1 MNHNS, CDR2 SASEGT. This CDR3 has 13 amino acids. Incomplete CDR3 DNA: TGTGCCAGCAGTGTAATGGGGCAGGATGGC. As protein: CASSVMGQDG. The CDR3 reads in full as CASSVMGQDGYTF.

Of note for this clone: The CDR3 end lies 3 residues beyond the end of the read and is filled in from the germline J gene. The chain joins TRBV5-1 to TRBJ1-2; perhaps TRBD1 as D (6 bases). V lost 0 bases to trimming and J lost 4 bases, with 10 bases between them. The CDR3 spans 14 residues. CDR1 is SGHRS and CDR2 is YFSETQ in the germline V gene. The CDR3: CASSLDRVSYGYTF. Incomplete CDR3 DNA: TGCGCCAGCAGCTTGGACAGGGTATCCTATGGC.

This clone was seen ten or more times. With the read ending 3 residues before the CDR3 end, the germline J gene is used to fill in that end. The rearrangement links TRBV29-1 to TRBJ1-1, with D tentatively TRBD1 (5 bases). V was trimmed by 6 bases and J by 1 base, leaving 9 bases between them. The CDR3 spans 12 residues. CDR1 is SQVTM, CDR2 ANQGSEA, per germline. The CDR3 bases that were read are TGCAGCGTCGTTACAGGGAACACTGAA. Its protein is CSVVTGNTE. The full CDR3 sequence reads CSVVTGNTEAFF. Looking up the rest from reference TRBV29-1 and TRBJ1-1 gives the full variable domain: SAVISQKPSRDICQRGTSLTIQCQVDSQVTMMFWYRQQPGQSLTLIATANQGSEATYESGFVIDKFPISRPNLTFSTLTVSNMSPEDSSIYLCSVVTGNTEAFFGQGTRLTVV.

As regards this clone: The CDR3 end falls 3 residues outside the read, so it is completed with the germline J gene. The same CDR3 also results from other DNA sequences found in this sample. The chain carries TRBV19 and TRBJ1-4; 8 bases agree with TRBD1. There are 14 residues in the CDR3. The germline V gene encodes CDR1 LNHDA and CDR2 SQIVND (reference sequence). Trimming removed 7 bases from V and 7 bases from J; junction bases left unmatched: 8. CDR3 bases read: TGTGCCAGTAACGAAGGACAGGGAGGTGAAAAA. Its protein product is CASNEGQGGEK. The full CDR3 is CASNEGQGGEKLFF.

This clone turned up a few times. The read stops 3 residues short of the end of the CDR3; the missing end is completed from the germline J gene. The chain joins TRBV20-1 to TRBJ2-7, with a weak D call TRBD2 (6 bases). V lost 6 bases and J 4 bases, leaving 16 bases between the germline ends. The CDR3 contains 13 residues. Germline V gives CDR1 DFQATT, CDR2 SNEGSKA (reference sequence). CDR3 sequence reads: CSAMTGVQYEQYF. Partial CDR3 DNA: TGCAGTGCCATGACGGGGGTCCAATACGAG.

The sample holds many counts of this clone. The CDR3 end lies 3 residues beyond the end of the read and is filled in from the germline J gene. This chain connects TRBV24-1 to TRBJ2-3; no clear D. Germline-derived CDR1 and CDR2 are KGHDR and SFDVKD. Trimming stripped 9 bases from V and 5 bases from J, with 14 bases between. The CDR3 covers 13 residues. Incomplete CDR3 DNA: TGTGCCACCTCGCTCCGGGTGGTAGATACG. Amino acid sequence: CATSLRVVDT. The entire CDR3 is CATSLRVVDTQYF.

This clone was detected a few times. The CDR3 extends 3 residues past the end of the read, so its final part is completed from the germline J gene. The genes are TRBV2 and TRBJ1-2, with D perhaps matching TRBD1 (5 bases). V was pared by 4 bases and J by 6 bases, with 12 bases between. The germline gives CDR1 SNHLY, CDR2 FYNNEI. This CDR3 is 13 amino acids long. CDR3 bases read: TGTGCCAGCAGTGTTTCGGGGGTAGATGGC. Its protein is CASSVSGVDG. The complete CDR3 protein is CASSVSGVDGYTF.

This clone was detected a few times. Coverage ceases 3 residues before the CDR3 finishes, and the germline J gene fills in the end. Other DNA sequences in the same sample also yield this CDR3. The V and J genes are TRBV18 and TRBJ1-4; D remains ambiguous. The V gene lost 2 bases and the J gene lost 5 bases, with 9 bases spanning the gap. The CDR3 covers 14 residues. Germline lookup yields CDR1 KGHSH and CDR2 LQKENI. The sequenced CDR3 bases are TGTGCCAGCTCACCAACGGGTCGGAATGAAAAA. As protein: CASSPTGRNEK. The entire CDR3 reads CASSPTGRNEKLFF.

This clone has at least ten counts. The read ends 3 residues before the CDR3 terminus; that terminus is restored from the germline J gene. The V and J genes are TRBV18 and TRBJ2-3, with unresolved D. Germline CDR1 and CDR2: KGHSH and LQKENI. V was cut by 3 bases and J by 0 bases, with 10 bases left in between. The CDR3 has 15 amino acids. Incomplete CDR3 DNA: TGTGCCAGCTCACCCCGAGAGGCTAGCACAGATACG. Its protein is CASSPREASTDT. The CDR3 as a whole reads CASSPREASTDTQYF.

This clone turned up a few times. The read comes to an end 3 residues before the CDR3 does, leaving the germline J gene to fill in the end. The same CDR3 can be traced to other DNA sequences in this sample. This chain uses TRBV7-2 with TRBJ2-1, with TRBD2 identical over 9 bases. CDR3 length equals 14 residues. Looked up from germline, CDR1 is SGHTA and CDR2 is FQGNSA. J lost 9 bases, V lost 2 bases, and 5 bases had no gene match. This chain's CDR3 is CASSLSAGGREQFF. The CDR3 bases that were read are TGTGCCAGCAGCTTATCAGCGGGAGGTCGTGAG.

Comment on this clone: The CDR3 end is not reached by the read, which stops 3 residues before it; the germline J gene fills it in. The rearrangement links TRBV13 to TRBJ1-2; D remains ambiguous. The CDR3 loop spans 17 amino acids. Per the germline V gene, CDR1 is PRHDT and CDR2 is FYEKMQ (reference sequence). V gave up 0 bases and J gave up 0 bases, with 14 bases separating them. CDR3 region: CASSLGRSQQANYGYTF. CDR3 DNA (partial): TGTGCCAGCAGCTTAGGCCGTTCACAGCAAGCTAACTATGGC.

Only a few counts were recorded for this clone. The read gets to within 3 residues of the CDR3 end, and the germline J gene fills in the rest. The V and J genes are TRBV5-6 and TRBJ1-2; maybe TRBD1 (6 bases). CDR1 is SGHDT, CDR2 YYEEEE, per germline. V was shortened by 2 bases and J by 3 bases, with 11 bases between the two germline ends. The CDR3 extends over 14 amino acids. The CDR3 bases that were read are TGTGCCAGCAGCTTCCGGACAGCCTACTATGGC. Translation gives CASSFRTAYYG. The whole CDR3 sequence reads CASSFRTAYYGYTF. The variable domain in full, with the rest retrieved from reference TRBV5-6 and TRBJ1-2, is DAGVTQSPTHLIKTRGQQVTLRCSPKSGHDTVSWYQQALGQGPQFIFQYYEEEERQRGNFPDRFSGHQFPNYSSELNVNALLLGDSALYLCASSFRTAYYGYTFGSGTRLTVV.

As for this clone: The read gets to within 3 residues of the CDR3 end, and the germline J gene fills in the rest. This chain joins TRBV19 and TRBJ1-6, with TRBD1 matching over 11 bases. This CDR3 region has 17 residues. Germline V gene lookup returns CDR1 LNHDA and CDR2 SQIVND (reference sequence). V was clipped by 3 bases and J by 10 bases; unmatched bases: 11. The CDR3 loop is CASSITTGTGGRSPLHF. CDR3 DNA, as far as it was read: TGTGCCAGTAGTATCACCACCGGGACAGGGGGACGGTCACCC.